Each of the 16 T cell receptor beta chains below was sequenced from the same sample in a study of blood T cell repertoires in COVID-19. The method was immunoSEQ multiplex PCR; TCRdb's version includes in-frame clones alone and lacks a portion of them. The repertoire holds roughly 150,000 clones, with about four fifths as singletons. Sequencing was performed on peripheral blood. Every receptor here comes from a man aged 55 to 70 with acute or convalescent COVID-19.

The V call is TRBV19, the J call TRBJ1-1; 7 positions match TRBD1. V shed 6 bases and J 6 bases; nucleotides not matched to a gene: 10. The CDR3 length is 14 residues. Germline loops: CDR1 LNHDA, CDR2 SQIVND (reference sequence). This CDR3 is CASSMTGSLPEAFF. CDR3 DNA sequence: TGTGCCAGTAGCATGACAGGGTCCTTGCCTGAAGCTTTCTTT.

This clone was detected only a few times. CDR3: CASSPKDNRGRRSYEQYF. CDR3 DNA: TGTGCCAGCTCACCAAAAGATAACAGGGGGCGGAGGTCCTACGAGCAGTACTTC. V is TRBV18 and J is TRBJ2-7, with 9 positions matching TRBD1. Germline V lookup: CDR1 KGHSH, CDR2 LQKENI. CDR3 length: 18 residues. Trimming removed 2 bases from V and 1 base from J; junction bases left unmatched: 12.

The genes are TRBV4-1 and TRBJ2-7; D is ambiguous. This CDR3 contains 14 residues. The germline V gene has CDR1 MGHRA and CDR2 YSYEKL. V was clipped by 0 bases and J by 5 bases, with 11 bases between them. CDR3 protein: CASSQDRQAHEQYF. The CDR3, as DNA: TGCGCCAGCAGCCAAGATAGGCAGGCTCACGAGCAGTACTTC.

The chain couples TRBV6-5 to TRBJ1-6, with 7 bases lining up with TRBD1. Looked up from germline, CDR1 is MNHEY and CDR2 is SVGAGI. The CDR3 is 14 amino acids. With V trimmed by 6 bases and J by 9 bases, 8 bases remained unmatched. CDR3 bases: TGTGCCAGCAGGGTACAGGGGTCCCTTTCACCCCTCCACTTT. This codes for CASRVQGSLSPLHF.

The rearrangement uses TRBV7-3 and TRBJ2-5; 11 bases map to TRBD2. V lost 2 bases, J lost 2 bases, and 7 bases stayed unmatched. This CDR3 spans 17 amino acids. The germline V gene has CDR1 SGHTA and CDR2 FQGTGA. The CDR3 here is CASSLGLAGGIQETQYF. CDR3 in DNA: TGTGCCAGCAGCTTAGGCCTAGCGGGAGGCATACAAGAGACCCAGTACTTC. The complete variable domain, with remaining parts taken from reference TRBV7-3 and TRBJ2-5, reads GAGVSQTPSNKVTEKGKYVELRCDPISGHTALYWYRQSLGQGPEFLIYFQGTGAADDSGLPNDRFFAVRPEGSVSTLKIQRTERGDSAVYLCASSLGLAGGIQETQYFGPGTRLLVL.

J is TRBJ1-2 and V is TRBV5-6; D is ambiguous. This CDR3 comprises 15 residues. In germline, CDR1 is SGHDT, CDR2 YYEEEE. The V end lost 1 base, the J end lost 4 bases, and 14 bases lay between the germline ends. This CDR3 is CASSLKGKEAYGYTF. The CDR3 coding sequence is TGTGCCAGCAGCTTGAAGGGCAAGGAGGCCTATGGCTACACCTTC.

This clone was seen a handful of times. The gene calls are TRBV29-1 and TRBJ1-3, with D tentatively TRBD1 (6 bases). The V end lost 7 bases, the J end lost 3 bases, and 10 bases lay between the germline ends. This CDR3 spans 12 amino acids. CDR1 is SQVTM and CDR2 is ANQGSEA in the germline V gene. The CDR3 DNA follows: TGCAGCGCGCAGGGGAGTGGAAACACCATATATTTT. Encoded protein: CSAQGSGNTIYF.

V gene TRBV20-1 combines with J gene TRBJ2-7, with TRBD2 matching 12 bases. Germline CDR1 and CDR2: DFQATT and SNEGSKA (reference sequence). The CDR3 is made up of 18 amino acids. V shed 3 bases and J 7 bases; nucleotides not matched to a gene: 19. CDR3 sequence (DNA): TGCAGTGCTAGTAGGGAGGTGGGACTAGCGGGCCGGGGGCTGGAGCAGTACTTC. As protein: CSASREVGLAGRGLEQYF.

This chain uses TRBV4-3 with TRBJ2-1; 8 bases fit TRBD2. The germline gives CDR1 LGHNA, CDR2 YSLEER. CDR3 length: 14 amino acids. Trimming took 4 bases from V and 1 from J; bases not matched to a gene: 0. In DNA, the CDR3 is TGCGCCAGCAGCCGCGGGGGGTCCTACAATGAGCAGTTCTTC. Protein sequence: CASSRGGSYNEQFF.

This chain uses TRBV4-2 with TRBJ1-1, with 8 bases aligning to TRBD1. Germline CDR1 LGHNA, CDR2 YNFKEQ. Germline trimming cut 7 bases from V and 8 bases from J; bases unmatched to any gene: 3. The CDR3 loop spans 11 amino acids. For the CDR3, the DNA is TGTGCCAGCACCCGACAGGGGGAAGCTTTCTTT. It specifies CASTRQGEAFF.

The chain has TRBV27 and TRBJ1-6, with 10 bases fitting TRBD1. V lost 2 bases to trimming and J lost 10 bases; unmatched junction nucleotides: 5. Germline CDR1 is MNHEY and CDR2 is SMNVEV (reference sequence). The CDR3 is 15 residues long. CDR3 region: CASSLEDRGDSPLHF. CDR3 DNA sequence: TGTGCCAGCAGTTTAGAGGACAGGGGGGACTCACCCCTCCACTTT.

Written as DNA, the CDR3 is TGTGCCATCAGTGTCGACAGGGGGGGTGAAAAACTGTTTTTT. Residues: CAISVDRGGEKLFF. V is TRBV10-3 and J is TRBJ1-4, with 9 bases lining up with TRBD1. The CDR3 is 14 amino acids. J was trimmed by 7 bases and V by 4 bases; bases with no gene match: 4. Germline V CDR1 and CDR2: ENHRY, SYGVKD.

V is TRBV4-3 and J is TRBJ2-3; TRBD1 matches 7 bases. V trimming: 0 bases; J trimming: 2 bases; junction bases outside the gene matches: 8. Looked up from germline, CDR1 is LGHNA and CDR2 is YSLEER. The CDR3 is 17 amino acids. CDR3 bases: TGCGCCAGCAGCCAAGATTCACGACAGGGAGTCACAGATACGCAGTATTTT. Translated, it gives CASSQDSRQGVTDTQYF.

This sequence joins TRBV7-2 and TRBJ1-6, with 11 bases matching TRBD1. The J segment lost 6 bases and the V segment lost 0 bases, leaving 4 bases of the junction unmatched. The CDR3 is 17 residues long. Germline loops: CDR1 SGHTA, CDR2 FQGNSA. For the CDR3, the DNA is TGTGCCAGCAGCTTAGCAGGACAGGGGGCCTCTAATTCACCCCTCCACTTT. Translation gives CASSLAGQGASNSPLHF. Complete variable domain (other parts from reference TRBV7-2 and TRBJ1-6): GAGVSQSPSNKVTEKGKDVELRCDPISGHTALYWYRQSLGQGLEFLIYFQGNSAPDKSGLPSDRFSAERTGGSVSTLTIQRTQQEDSAVYLCASSLAGQGASNSPLHFGNGTRLTVT.

The CDR3 loop is CASGLVQGGNSPLHF. CDR3 DNA sequence: TGTGCTAGTGGTTTGGTACAGGGAGGGAATTCACCCCTCCACTTT. The chain employs TRBV12-5 and TRBJ1-6, with D perhaps matching TRBD1 (6 bases). Germline-derived CDR1 and CDR2 are LGHNT and FRNRAP. Trimming took 0 bases from V and 7 from J, leaving 10 bases between them. The CDR3 runs to 15 residues.

This clone came up once. The V and J genes are TRBV6-5 and TRBJ2-5; 8 bases agree with TRBD1. The CDR3 spans 14 residues. Trimming cost V 7 bases and J 4 bases; bases outside gene matches: 8. Germline V lookup: CDR1 MNHEY, CDR2 SVGAGI. Here the CDR3 reads CASNPRTGPETQYF. CDR3 in DNA: TGTGCCAGCAACCCCCGGACAGGGCCAGAGACCCAGTACTTC.